Below, 16 T cell receptor beta chains from the same sample are listed, as sequenced in a study of blood T cells in healthy people across ages. For the second PCR, which ran for roughly 6 to 12 cycles, a sample-barcoded 5' primer and a J-beta primer mix were used. MiXCR was run by TCRdb on the 5' RACE reads, yielding one entry per CDR3 protein. The sample comprises about a million distinct CDR3 sequences, 51% of which are singletons, and 20% to 25% rests with the top ten. Sample: blood. These receptors came from a woman in her sixties in good health.

The chain employs TRBV7-2 and TRBJ2-1; possibly TRBD2 for D (6 bases). The DNA end is a closer match to TRBJ2-7, so the J assignment may be wrong. Germline CDR1 is SGHTA and CDR2 is FQGNSA. The CDR3 sequence is 16 residues long. CDR3 sequence: CASSLSRGIAYNEQYF. The CDR3 DNA reads as TGTGCCAGCAGCTTAAGCCGGGGGATTGCCTACAATGAGCAGTACTTC.

V usage is TRBV15 and J usage is TRBJ1-1; D is ambiguous. CDR3 size: 15 residues. Per germline, CDR1 LNHNV and CDR2 YYDKDF (reference sequence). Trimming stripped 0 bases from V and 1 base from J, with 9 bases between. CDR3: CATSRDRRANTEAFF. For the CDR3, the DNA is TGTGCCACCAGCAGAGATCGTCGAGCGAACACTGAAGCTTTCTTT.

The chain uses TRBV5-1 and TRBJ2-3; D unclear. V lost 2 bases and J 1 base, leaving 5 bases between the germline ends. The CDR3 runs 13 residues. Germline-derived CDR1 and CDR2 are SGHRS and YFSETQ. CDR3 coding DNA: TGCGCCAGCAGCTTCCAGCGCACAGATACGCAGTATTTT. Protein product: CASSFQRTDTQYF.

In its sample, this clonotype was seen once. The V and J genes are TRBV7-2 and TRBJ2-1; D is ambiguous. The germline CDR1 and CDR2 sequences are SGHTA and FQGNSA. The ends were cut back, 2 bases at V and 4 bases at J, with 9 bases in the middle. There are 14 residues in the CDR3. The CDR3 DNA is TGTGCCAGCAGCTTACTGGAGAGATACAATGAGCAGTTCTTC. Translation gives CASSLLERYNEQFF.

This clonotype came up a few times. The chain's CDR3 is CASSSTGINQPQHF. CDR3 DNA: TGCGCCAGCAGCTCAACAGGGATCAATCAGCCCCAGCATTTT. The chain carries TRBV5-1 and TRBJ1-5, with D perhaps matching TRBD1 (6 bases). Germline CDR1 SGHRS, CDR2 YFSETQ. V was shortened by 3 bases and J by 3 bases, with 10 bases between the two germline ends. There are 14 residues in the CDR3.

The J gene is TRBJ2-7, the V gene TRBV28, with D tentatively TRBD2 (6 bases). Deletions cut 8 bases from V and 4 bases from J, with 18 bases between. CDR1 is MDHEN, CDR2 SYDVKM, per germline. The CDR3 is 14 amino acids. The CDR3 loop is CASLQTAGSYEQYF. CDR3 nucleotides: TGTGCCAGCCTGCAGACGGCGGGGTCTTACGAGCAGTACTTC. Full variable domain (missing parts from reference TRBV28 and TRBJ2-7): DVKVTQSSRYLVKRTGEKVFLECVQDMDHENMFWYRQDPGLGLRLIYFSYDVKMKEKGDIPEGYSVSREKKERFSLILESASTNQTSMYLCASLQTAGSYEQYFGPGTRLTVT.

The chain's CDR3 is CASSPQGLAEETQYF. The CDR3 DNA is TGTGCCAGCAGCCCCCAGGGACTAGCGGAAGAGACCCAGTACTTC. This chain joins TRBV7-3 and TRBJ2-5; 11 bases are shared with TRBD2. The CDR3 is made up of 15 amino acids. Germline assignment: CDR1 SGHTA and CDR2 FQGTGA. The V gene end was trimmed by 5 bases and the J gene end by 3 bases; junction bases not matched to a gene: 5.

CDR3 region: CSARETGNQPQHF. The CDR3 coding sequence is TGCAGTGCTAGAGAAACTGGCAATCAGCCCCAGCATTTT. The chain is built from TRBV20-1 and TRBJ1-5; D gene ambiguous. The germline gives CDR1 DFQATT, CDR2 SNEGSKA (reference sequence). This CDR3 has 13 amino acids. V was cut by 0 bases and J by 2 bases, with 5 bases left in between.

The chain combines TRBV27 with TRBJ2-1; 7 bases map to TRBD2. Per germline, CDR1 MNHEY and CDR2 SMNVEV (reference sequence). Germline trimming cut 6 bases from V and 3 bases from J; bases unmatched to any gene: 11. The CDR3 totals 16 residues. CDR3 protein: CASSLSAGRVYNEQFF. The CDR3 region has the DNA TGTGCCAGCAGCCTCTCCGCAGGGAGGGTCTACAATGAGCAGTTCTTC.

A single count supports this clonotype. The chain uses TRBV7-2 and TRBJ1-4; D unclear. The V end was cut by 5 bases, the J end by 0 bases, with 10 bases between. Germline V gene sequence: CDR1 SGHTA, CDR2 FQGNSA. This CDR3 contains 15 residues. The CDR3 nucleotides are TGTGCCAGCAGCCCACTAGGGTCAACTAATGAAAAACTGTTTTTT. As protein: CASSPLGSTNEKLFF. The full variable domain, with the rest looked up from reference TRBV7-2 and TRBJ1-4, is GAGVSQSPSNKVTEKGKDVELRCDPISGHTALYWYRQSLGQGLEFLIYFQGNSAPDKSGLPSDRFSAERTGGSVSTLTIQRTQQEDSAVYLCASSPLGSTNEKLFFGSGTQLSVL.

The gene calls are TRBV3-1 and TRBJ2-4; 10 bases agree with TRBD2. The germline gives CDR1 LGHDT, CDR2 YNNKEL (reference sequence). The CDR3 is made up of 18 amino acids. J was trimmed by 5 bases and V by 1 base; bases with no gene match: 11. In DNA, the CDR3 is TGTGCCAGCAGCCAAGTCGGTCTAGCGGGAGAAGGCCAAAACATTCAGTACTTC. Its protein is CASSQVGLAGEGQNIQYF.

This chain joins TRBV5-8 and TRBJ2-5; D is perhaps TRBD2 (5 bases). From germline, CDR1 is SGHTS and CDR2 YDEGEE. The ends were cut back, 2 bases at V and 0 bases at J, with 20 bases in the middle. The CDR3 is 18 amino acids. In DNA form, the CDR3 reads TGTGCCAGCAGCTTCGGGTACGGGTCGGGAACGTACCAAGAGACCCAGTACTTC. It specifies CASSFGYGSGTYQETQYF.

This rearrangement joins TRBV12-3 or TRBV12-4 to TRBJ2-5; TRBD2 matches at 7 bases. Germline trimming cut 6 bases from V and 0 bases from J; bases unmatched to any gene: 4. This CDR3 region has 14 residues. The CDR3 loop is CASSTSANQETQYF. The CDR3 DNA is TGTGCCAGCAGCACTAGCGCGAACCAAGAGACCCAGTACTTC.

The rearrangement uses TRBV20-1 and TRBJ2-5; 8 bases map to TRBD2. V was clipped by 1 base and J by 3 bases; unmatched bases: 4. This CDR3 region has 14 residues. CDR1 and CDR2 (germline): DFQATT, SNEGSKA (reference sequence). The CDR3 spells CSARVTAGEETQYF. The CDR3 DNA reads TGCAGTGCTAGAGTTACAGCGGGGGAAGAGACCCAGTACTTC.

V gene TRBV10-3 combines with J gene TRBJ2-7; a weak D match, TRBD2 (5 bases). Germline CDR1 reads ENHRY; CDR2 reads SYGVKD. The CDR3 runs to 16 residues. Trimming took off 3 bases at V and 5 bases at J, with 20 bases between the two ends. Here the CDR3 DNA reads TGTGCCATCAGTGAAACCAGCGTGAGGGCGTCTGACGAGCAGTACTTC. Its translation: CAISETSVRASDEQYF.

This clonotype was counted only a few times. The genes are TRBV11-2 and TRBJ2-7; possible D gene TRBD2, 6 bases. This CDR3 is 15 amino acids long. CDR1 and CDR2 from the germline V gene are SGHAT and FQNNGV. V shed 1 base and J shed 1 base, with 11 bases lying between them. This chain's CDR3 is CASSLVAAGSYEQYF. The CDR3 DNA reads as TGTGCCAGCAGCTTAGTGGCAGCGGGTTCCTACGAGCAGTACTTC.